This T cell receptor beta chain was sequenced for a study of immune heterogeneity within non-small cell lung tumors listed by TCRdb under 2018. Background on the whole study: By histology, the tumors were a handful of squamous cell carcinomas, roughly 11 non-squamous carcinomas and 1 tumor not otherwise specified. The study combined whole-exome sequencing, RNA-seq and TCR beta repertoire sequencing of multiple spatially distinct regions from each NSCLC tumor to examine intratumoral immune heterogeneity. TCR repertoire analysis included under 65 tumor loci from under 19 patients, whereas transcriptome data included only about 45 loci from around twelve patients. For mutant peptides 8 to 11 amino acids long, netMHCpan-3.0 predicted neoantigen binding to the HLA alleles of each patient.

This clonotype is assessed as large (0.1 to 1%). What antigen it recognizes has not been identified. The record has no base qualities; no much larger clone is one base away. Genomic DNA extracted from bulk tumor tissue served as TCR template, with around 600 ng gDNA amplified per sample. Multiple biopsies per primary tumor were taken during surgery, spaced as far apart as possible within the tumor mass. The study cohort was described as untreated, and the patients were newly diagnosed NSCLC cases having curative surgery. The donor group was made up of about 15 newly diagnosed non-small cell lung cancer patients undergoing surgery with curative intent. Two independent pathologists reviewed the resected tumor masses. Sequencing was performed only on DNA and RNA samples of high quality. A multiplex PCR system amplified the TCR beta CDR3 region, with a first 10-cycle round using 32 V-gene forward and 13 J-gene reverse primers. First-round PCR used a QIAGEN Multiplex PCR Kit, and primer sequences were filed in Chinese patent CN105087789A. A second PCR round added Illumina universal primers using the Phusion High-Fidelity PCR Kit. TCR libraries were paired-end sequenced at 151 bp read length on the Illumina HiSeq X Ten platform. Concerning the study's data processing: Reads without multiplex PCR primers were removed using Cutadapt, read pairs were merged using PEAR, and CDR3 regions were called using MiXCR with default settings. Shannon entropy measured repertoire diversity, while clonality was calculated as one minus the Shannon entropy divided by the ln of the count of productive unique sequences. Dominant or high-frequency T-cell clones were defined as clonotypes at frequencies of at least 0.5%. TCRdb handled the public reads itself, with Q25 trimming in fastp and clone calling in MiXCR, and kept productive beta chains. Rows matching on CDR3 protein sequence are summarized as one entry with the most common DNA and genes. TCRdb, rather than the study authors, made the V and J calls. Counted in this sample were a few thousand distinct CDR3 sequences; approximately 55% of them appeared once. Jointly, the top ten make up under 14% of the sample.

Results the study describes overall, beyond this receptor: High-frequency TCR beta clonotypes were found to be largely distinct between individual patients. Within a patient, the same dominant CDR3B clonotypes appeared at multiple loci, but different tumor locations also contained unique high-frequency clones. A statistically significant but moderate positive correlation (R about 0.34) was observed between local T-cell repertoire clonality and local tumor mutational burden.

CDR1 MNHEY and CDR2 SVGEGT are derived from the germline V gene. At the junction V is shortened by 8 bases and J by 4 bases; bases outside the gene matches: 14. The CDR3 sequence holds 15 residues, the cysteine and phenylalanine included. This entry keeps only the CDR3 DNA: 45 bases, framed from base 1. This TCR derives from a man aged 55 to 70 with non-small cell lung cancer. The chain is made from TRBV6-2 or TRBV6-3 and TRBJ2-7, with TRBD2 matching 7 junction bases. The sequenced sample was lung tumor tissue. For the CDR3, the sequence is CASRPTASGVYEQYF. In nucleotide form, the sequence is TGTGCCAGCCGACCGACGGCTAGCGGAGTTTACGAGCAGTACTTC.